This T cell receptor beta chain was documented in a study of PD-1 blockade in classical Hodgkin lymphoma. Whole-study results and caveats: Complete responders' diversity at baseline resembled that of newly diagnosed patients.

Germline V gene sequence: CDR1 SGHNT, CDR2 YYREEE (reference sequence). The CDR3 runs to 15 residues. The J segment lost 5 bases and the V segment lost 0 bases, leaving 2 bases of the junction unmatched. Each patient experienced a relapse that followed autologous stem cell transplantation, and brentuximab vedotin exposure varied. Measured with immunoSEQ multiplex PCR; TCRdb has only the in-frame clones, and not every one. Of around 91,000 clones detected, approximately 80% appear once; the ten largest clones hold 16%. Remarks on this clone: The antigen is not known.

This chain uses TRBV5-4 with TRBJ2-2; 9 bases agree with TRBD2. Here the sequenced sample was peripheral blood mononuclear cells (PBMCs), taken before the second cycle of nivolumab. The source of this sequence is a human donor with classical Hodgkin lymphoma. The CDR3 sequence: CASSLGSGRTGELFF. CDR3 sequence (DNA): TGTGCCAGCAGCTTGGGCAGCGGGAGGACCGGGGAGCTGTTTTTT.